This T cell receptor (beta chain) came from a study of vaccination effects on CD4 cells after COVID-19. Trimming at V came to 6 bases and at J to 4 bases, leaving 10 bases not matched to a gene. In germline, CDR1 is LNHDA, CDR2 SQIVND (reference sequence). The CDR3 covers 15 residues. Assay: immunoSEQ multiplex PCR; the TCRdb copy retains only in-frame clones and omits some. Of around 33,000 clones detected, almost 85% appear once; the ten largest clones hold approximately 1.6%. In regard to this clone: What it binds is unknown.

Antigen-specific CD4+ T cells were expanded (with viral peptide pools) by the ViraFEST assay ahead of sequencing. Following culture for approximately ten days, CD4+ T cells were isolated. Participants were given two doses of BNT162b2 or mRNA-1273 vaccine. The origin of this receptor is a human donor who received a COVID-19 vaccine. Some clones in this sample may be carry-over from other donors' samples. The gene calls are TRBV19 and TRBJ1-2; 8 nucleotides agree with TRBD1. The material sequenced was CD4+ T cells from PBMCs cultured with HCoV-NL63 spike peptides, taken after COVID-19 vaccination. The CDR3 protein is CASRDGQGVFYGYTF. The CDR3 region has the DNA TGTGCCAGTAGGGACGGACAGGGCGTTTTCTATGGCTACACCTTC.